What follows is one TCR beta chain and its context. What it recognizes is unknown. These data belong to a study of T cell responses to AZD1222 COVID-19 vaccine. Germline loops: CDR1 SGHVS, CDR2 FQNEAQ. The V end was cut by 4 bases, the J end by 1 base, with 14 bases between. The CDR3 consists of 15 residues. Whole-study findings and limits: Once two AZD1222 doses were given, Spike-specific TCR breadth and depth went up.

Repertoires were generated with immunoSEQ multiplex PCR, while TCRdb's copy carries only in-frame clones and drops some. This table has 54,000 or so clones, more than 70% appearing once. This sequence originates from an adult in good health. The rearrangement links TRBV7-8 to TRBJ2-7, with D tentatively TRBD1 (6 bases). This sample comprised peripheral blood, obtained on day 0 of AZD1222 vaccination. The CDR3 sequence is CASSYRAVESYEQYF. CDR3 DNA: TGTGCCAGCAGCTACAGGGCAGTAGAATCCTACGAGCAGTACTTC.